What follows are 31 T cell receptor beta chains derived from one specimen sequenced in a study of metastatic and nonmetastatic thyroid tumors. Using MiXCR, TCRdb re-called clones from the PCR reads. The table shows under 20,000 clones, with around a sixth occurring only once. Patients were all untreated before their thyroid surgery. Sequencing input: blood. The receptors originated from a male donor with papillary thyroid cancer or a benign thyroid nodule (not recorded which). Some clones in this sample may be carry-over from other donors' samples.

This clone was counted ten times or more. The rearrangement uses TRBV28 and TRBJ2-6, with 7 positions matching TRBD1. With V trimmed by 5 bases and J by 0 bases, 4 bases remained unmatched. The CDR3 is made up of 16 amino acids. CDR1 and CDR2 from the germline V gene are MDHEN and SYDVKM. CDR3 in DNA: TGTGCCAGCAGTCCGGGACAGTTCTCTGGGGCCAACGTCCTGACTTTC. This codes for CASSPGQFSGANVLTF.

This clone has ten or more counts. The gene calls are TRBV20-1 and TRBJ2-3; D ambiguous. V was trimmed by 6 bases and J by 6 bases, leaving 10 bases between them. This CDR3 region has 11 residues. CDR1 is DFQATT, CDR2 SNEGSKA, per germline (reference sequence). The CDR3 reads CSAAHRDTQYF. As DNA, the CDR3 is TGCAGTGCCGCCCACCGGGATACGCAGTATTTT.

This clone occurred a few times. It may be a read error: a sequence one base away is much more abundant. The J gene is TRBJ2-5, the V gene TRBV5-1; 7 bases agree with TRBD2. CDR1 is SGHRS and CDR2 is YFSETQ in the germline V gene. This CDR3 spans 11 amino acids. The CDR3 nucleotides are TGCGCCAGCAGCGGGGGGGAGACCCGGTACTTC. Translating it yields CASSGGETRYF.

In this sample, this clone turned up many times. V gene TRBV18 combines with J gene TRBJ1-2; D is unclear. Trimming pared 2 bases from V and 6 bases from J, leaving 19 bases between. The CDR3 length is 16 residues. In germline, CDR1 is KGHSH, CDR2 LQKENI. CDR3 sequence (DNA): TGTGCCAGCTCACCAAATGCAGGAGGGCGCCGGGATGGCTACACCTTC. Translating gives CASSPNAGGRRDGYTF. The full variable domain, its missing parts supplied by reference TRBV18 and TRBJ1-2, is NAGVMQNPRHLVRRRGQEARLRCSPMKGHSHVYWYRQLPEEGLKFMVYLQKENIIDESGMPKERFSAEFPKEGPSILRIQQVVRGDSAAYFCASSPNAGGRRDGYTFGSGTRLTVV.

The table lists this clone with many counts. The chain uses TRBV6-2 or TRBV6-3 and TRBJ2-7, with 10 bases aligning to TRBD1. Germline values: CDR1 MNHEY, CDR2 SVGEGT. The V segment lost 6 bases and the J segment 4 bases; nucleotides outside the gene matches: 6. This CDR3 contains 14 residues. The CDR3, as DNA: TGTGCCAGCAGCAAGACAGGGGGCTGGTACGAGCAGTACTTC. This translates into CASSKTGGWYEQYF.

This clone showed up just a few times. The V and J genes are TRBV6-1 and TRBJ2-3, with 7 positions matching TRBD2. CDR1 is MNHNS and CDR2 is SASEGT in the germline V gene. Germline trimming cut 3 bases from V and 5 bases from J; bases unmatched to any gene: 14. The CDR3 runs 17 residues. The CDR3 is CASSEGRGSSLVDTQYF. The DNA for the CDR3 is TGTGCCAGCAGTGAGGGTCGCGGGAGTAGCTTGGTAGATACGCAGTATTTT.

This clone was recorded at least ten times. V gene TRBV28 combines with J gene TRBJ2-1; the D is unclear. Between the trimmed V and J ends, which lost 3 bases and 3 bases, there was a span of 6 bases. This CDR3 has 13 amino acids. CDR1 MDHEN and CDR2 SYDVKM come from the germline V gene. CDR3 in DNA: TGTGCCAGCAGTTTGGGCGGCTACAATGAGCAGTTCTTC. Translation gives CASSLGGYNEQFF.

As concerns this clone: A read error may explain this, as a much larger clone is one base away. The chain links TRBV6-1 to TRBJ2-3, with no clear D. V lost 3 bases, J lost 3 bases, and 13 bases lay in between. Germline V gene sequence: CDR1 MNHNS, CDR2 SASEGT. The CDR3 sequence is 15 residues long. CDR3 nucleotide sequence: TGTGCCAGCAGTGACTCCGCTGGCTCTACAGATACGCAGTATTTT. Protein: CASSDSAGSTDTQYF.

The table lists this clone with many counts. The chain combines TRBV24-1 with TRBJ1-5; 9 positions agree with TRBD1. J lost 7 bases, V lost 4 bases, and 7 bases had no gene match. The germline V gene encodes CDR1 KGHDR and CDR2 SFDVKD. The CDR3 sequence is 15 residues long. CDR3 region: CATSDAQGANQPQHF. CDR3 nucleotide sequence: TGTGCCACCAGTGACGCACAGGGGGCTAACCAGCCCCAGCATTTT.

This clone rates as medium-sized. Other DNA sequences from this sample encode an identical CDR3 as well. The rearrangement uses TRBV4-3 and TRBJ2-3, with a weak D call TRBD2 (6 bases). The length of the CDR3 is 16 residues. Germline CDR1 LGHNA, CDR2 YSLEER. The V and J ends lost 0 bases and 0 bases respectively, with 10 bases between them. This CDR3 is CASSQESGPSTDTQYF. The DNA for the CDR3 is TGCGCCAGCAGCCAAGAGAGCGGGCCTAGCACAGATACGCAGTATTTT.

The chain couples TRBV24-1 to TRBJ2-3; TRBD2 aligns across 12 bases. Germline V gives CDR1 KGHDR, CDR2 SFDVKD. The ends lost 5 bases at V and 2 bases at J; junction bases unmatched: 13. This CDR3 has 19 residues. CDR3 DNA sequence: TGTGCCACCAGTGTAGGGACTAGCGGGTACAATACTGACACAGATACGCAGTATTTT. It is translated as CATSVGTSGYNTDTDTQYF.

This clone has a count of ten or more. The chain has TRBV28 and TRBJ2-7; unclear D gene. The CDR3 has 13 amino acids. Trimming removed 3 bases at V and 6 bases at J, with 12 bases between. Germline assignment: CDR1 MDHEN and CDR2 SYDVKM. For the CDR3, the DNA is TGTGCCAGCAGTTTTACCAGGATAAGCGAGCAGTACTTC. As protein: CASSFTRISEQYF.

This clone was counted many times. The gene calls are TRBV6-2 or TRBV6-3 and TRBJ2-1, with D possibly matching TRBD2 (6 bases). The V end lost 6 bases, the J end lost 9 bases, and 15 bases lay between the germline ends. This CDR3 comprises 13 residues. Germline V gene data show CDR1 as MNHEY and CDR2 as SVGEGT. CDR3 sequence: CASRWTTDVEQFF. The CDR3 region has the DNA TGTGCCAGCAGATGGACTACTGACGTTGAGCAGTTCTTC.

The gene calls are TRBV6-1 and TRBJ2-1, with D possibly TRBD2 on 5 matching bases. V was shortened by 6 bases and J by 5 bases, with 8 bases between the two germline ends. The germline gives CDR1 MNHNS, CDR2 SASEGT. The CDR3 extends over 12 amino acids. CDR3 amino acids: CASSSTNNEQFF. The CDR3 DNA is TGTGCCAGCAGCTCGACTAACAATGAGCAGTTCTTC.

This clone showed up many times. Here the CDR3 reads CASKGQLHEKLFF. CDR3 nucleotides: TGTGCCAGTAAAGGGCAGCTGCATGAAAAACTGTTTTTT. This chain links TRBV19 with TRBJ1-4, with D uncertain. V gave up 7 bases and J gave up 6 bases, with 12 bases separating them. This CDR3 contains 13 residues. The germline gives CDR1 LNHDA, CDR2 SQIVND (reference sequence).

This clone was seen ten or more times. The chain links TRBV24-1 to TRBJ2-3; D possibly uses TRBD1 or TRBD2 (8 bases each). Trimming shortened V by 5 bases and J by 2 bases, and 22 bases separated the two germline ends. This CDR3 is built from 18 residues. Germline V gives CDR1 KGHDR, CDR2 SFDVKD. The CDR3 here is CATSGRGREVPHTDTQYF. The CDR3 DNA is TGTGCCACCAGTGGCAGGGGGCGGGAGGTCCCTCACACAGATACGCAGTATTTT.

This clone was seen repeatedly, ten times or more. This chain connects TRBV24-1 to TRBJ2-4; no clear D. Germline values: CDR1 KGHDR, CDR2 SFDVKD. V lost 4 bases and J lost 1, with 13 bases in between. CDR3 length: 16 residues. CDR3 coding DNA: TGTGCCACCAGTGAAAGGCCGAGAGAGGCCAAAAACATTCAGTACTTC. This encodes CATSERPREAKNIQYF.

This clone was recorded many times. This sequence joins TRBV5-6 and TRBJ2-7, with 7 bases matching TRBD1. V trimming: 2 bases; J trimming: 3 bases; junction bases outside the gene matches: 8. The CDR3 runs 15 residues. Germline V gene sequence: CDR1 SGHDT, CDR2 YYEEEE. The CDR3 bases are TGTGCCAGCAGCTTATTCGGGCAGGGGGTCTACGAGCAGTACTTC. Amino acid sequence: CASSLFGQGVYEQYF. Complete variable domain (other parts from reference TRBV5-6 and TRBJ2-7): DAGVTQSPTHLIKTRGQQVTLRCSPKSGHDTVSWYQQALGQGPQFIFQYYEEEERQRGNFPDRFSGHQFPNYSSELNVNALLLGDSALYLCASSLFGQGVYEQYFGPGTRLTVT.

This clone was observed many times. The V and J genes are TRBV5-4 and TRBJ2-7; TRBD2 might be the D (6 bases). CDR1 is SGHNT, CDR2 YYREEE, per germline (reference sequence). CDR3 length: 15 amino acids. V was cut by 1 base and J by 3 bases, with 14 bases left in between. The CDR3 region is CASSLSAGMDYEQYF. CDR3 coding DNA: TGTGCCAGCAGCTTGAGCGCGGGAATGGACTACGAGCAGTACTTC.

This clone was seen at least ten times. The chain couples TRBV9 to TRBJ2-7, with TRBD2 matching over 9 bases. Germline V gene lookup returns CDR1 SGDLS and CDR2 YYNGEE. The CDR3 covers 19 residues. Trimming took 0 bases from V and 3 from J; bases not matched to a gene: 16. As DNA, the CDR3 is TGTGCCAGCAGCGTAGGTGCCCTAGCGGGAAACCAAGTATTCTACGAGCAGTACTTC. It specifies CASSVGALAGNQVFYEQYF.

This clone was seen many times. This chain uses TRBV20-1 with TRBJ1-1; D not certain. With 0 bases removed from V and 7 bases from J, the gap between germline ends came to 21 bases. The CDR3 sequence is 16 residues long. Germline values: CDR1 DFQATT, CDR2 SNEGSKA (reference sequence). CDR3 coding DNA: TGCAGTGCTAGAGACCGTAAAGTCAGCCAAAACTTTGAAGCTTTCTTT. As protein: CSARDRKVSQNFEAFF.

At least ten counts were recorded for this clone. The genes are TRBV12-3 or TRBV12-4 and TRBJ1-3; TRBD1 aligns across 8 bases. The J segment lost 2 bases and the V segment lost 5 bases, leaving 8 bases of the junction unmatched. There are 16 residues in the CDR3. CDR3 amino acids: CASSKFGQGTGNTIYF. Here the CDR3 DNA reads TGTGCCAGCAGTAAGTTCGGACAGGGCACTGGAAACACCATATATTTT.

In its sample, this clone was seen many times. The chain is built from TRBV6-5 and TRBJ1-4; TRBD1 agrees at 9 bases. This CDR3 is built from 16 residues. The V segment lost 0 bases and the J segment 5 bases; nucleotides outside the gene matches: 4. Germline CDR1 MNHEY, CDR2 SVGAGI. The chain's CDR3 is CASSYSTGTGNEKLFF. The DNA of the CDR3 is TGTGCCAGCAGTTACTCGACCGGGACAGGGAATGAAAAACTGTTTTTT.

Many counts were recorded for this clone. The chain joins TRBV11-2 to TRBJ1-2; the D is unclear. The CDR3 length is 13 residues. V lost 5 bases and J lost 4, with 11 bases in between. Germline V gene sequence: CDR1 SGHAT, CDR2 FQNNGV. CDR3 region: CASSEETFYGYTF. The CDR3 bases are TGTGCCAGCAGCGAGGAGACATTCTATGGCTACACCTTC.

The chain recombines TRBV27 with TRBJ1-6, with 12 bases identical to TRBD1. The CDR3 covers 17 residues. Per germline, CDR1 MNHEY and CDR2 SMNVEV (reference sequence). With V trimmed by 5 bases and J by 9 bases, 11 bases remained unmatched. The CDR3 region is CASSQKPGQGAFSPLHF. The CDR3 nucleotides are TGTGCCAGCAGTCAAAAACCGGGACAGGGGGCTTTTTCACCCCTCCACTTT.

This clone was observed at least ten times. The chain carries TRBV18 and TRBJ1-1; D uncertain. The CDR3 extends over 13 amino acids. Germline values: CDR1 KGHSH, CDR2 LQKENI. V shed 1 base and J shed 4 bases, with 7 bases lying between them. CDR3 in amino acids: CASSPHGFTEAFF. For the CDR3, the DNA is TGTGCCAGCTCACCACACGGGTTCACTGAAGCTTTCTTT.

The CDR3 reads CSARDQRGQLNYGYTF. CDR3 nucleotide sequence: TGCAGTGCTAGAGATCAGAGAGGCCAGCTTAACTATGGCTACACCTTC. This rearrangement joins TRBV20-1 to TRBJ1-2; D is unclear. The CDR3 has 16 amino acids. Looked up from germline, CDR1 is DFQATT and CDR2 is SNEGSKA (reference sequence). Trimming stripped 0 bases from V and 1 base from J, with 15 bases between.

This clone has at least ten counts. The chain combines TRBV12-3 or TRBV12-4 with TRBJ1-6, with TRBD1 as a possible D gene (6 bases). There are 16 residues in the CDR3. Trimming stripped 5 bases from V and 10 bases from J, with 21 bases between. In DNA form, the CDR3 reads TGTGCCAGCAGTCCCACGGATGGGGGCCCTGGGTCACCCCTCCACTTT. This encodes CASSPTDGGPGSPLHF.

This clone was counted many times. This rearrangement joins TRBV9 to TRBJ1-1; TRBD1 might be the D (5 bases). V lost 0 bases, J lost 2 bases, and 17 bases lay in between. The CDR3 extends over 17 amino acids. From germline, CDR1 is SGDLS and CDR2 YYNGEE. The CDR3 loop is CASSVAPAGTVNTEAFF. CDR3 nucleotide sequence: TGTGCCAGCAGCGTAGCCCCGGCCGGGACGGTAAACACTGAAGCTTTCTTT.

This clone was recorded at least ten times. V gene TRBV5-4 combines with J gene TRBJ1-2; no clear D gene. CDR1 and CDR2 from the germline V gene are SGHNT and YYREEE (reference sequence). The CDR3 covers 13 residues. V lost 3 bases and J 5 bases, leaving 11 bases between the germline ends. CDR3 bases: TGTGCCAGCAGCTCGCTCCAATTATATGGCTACACCTTC. This codes for CASSSLQLYGYTF.

This clone was detected ten times or more. The chain uses TRBV28 and TRBJ2-4; either TRBD1 or TRBD2 may supply D (5 bases each). Germline V gene lookup returns CDR1 MDHEN and CDR2 SYDVKM. V was pared by 5 bases and J by 0 bases, with 11 bases between. The CDR3 is 15 residues long. The CDR3 nucleotides read TGTGCCAGCAGTGGAGAGGGGCTAGCCAAAAACATTCAGTACTTC. This translates into CASSGEGLAKNIQYF.